Listed below are T cell receptor beta chains from one sample, sequenced in a study of regulatory T cells in long-lasting Graves disease. TCRdb re-analysed the multiplex PCR reads in MiXCR, keeping a single row per CDR3 protein. Among 350,000 to 400,000 distinct CDR3 sequences listed, under 20% were seen once. The data were also submitted as part of a second study, on T cells in Graves' hyperthyroidism and ophthalmopathy.

Sequenced material: peripheral blood mononuclear cells (PBMCs), taken at new diagnosis, from a patient treated with antithyroid drugs. These receptors all come from a young woman with Graves disease. Each CDR3 is given with its conserved first and last residue. D genes are given only for firm matches. A clone size is listed for some rows: how often the clone was seen (once, few, many), or a class if it is expanded.

TRBV6-1,many,TRBD2,TRBJ2-7,CATTTFGGTYEQYF,TGTGCCACCACGACCTTCGGGGGGACCTACGAGCAGTACTTC
TRBV6-2/TRBV6-3,-,-,TRBJ2-1,CASSYVGNEQFF,TGTGCCAGCAGTTACGTGGGTAATGAGCAGTTCTTC
TRBV11-1,many,-,TRBJ1-1,CASSPDPDNEAFF,TGTGCCAGCAGCCCGGACCCAGACAATGAAGCTTTCTTT
TRBV4-1,few,TRBD1,TRBJ2-1,CASSPRQGVSSYNEQFF,TGCGCCAGCAGCCCTCGACAGGGGGTAAGTTCCTACAATGAGCAGTTCTTC
TRBV9,many,-,TRBJ2-2,CASSVIGTPNTGELFF,TGTGCCAGCAGCGTAATCGGGACACCGAACACCGGGGAGCTGTTTTTT
TRBV6-2/TRBV6-3,many,TRBD1,TRBJ2-3,CASSSPGQGRDTQYF,TGTGCCAGCAGTTCCCCGGGACAGGGAAGGGATACGCAGTATTTT
TRBV10-1,-,TRBD2,TRBJ2-5,CASSETGLAGEETQYF,TGCGCCAGCAGTGAGACCGGACTAGCGGGAGAAGAGACCCAGTACTTC
TRBV6-1,many,-,TRBJ2-7,CASRTGSAYEQYF,TGTGCCAGCAGGACGGGTAGCGCCTACGAGCAGTACTTC
TRBV5-4,-,TRBD1,TRBJ1-1,CASTDRGDTVAFF,TGTGCCAGCACTGACAGGGGGGACACTGTAGCTTTCTTT
TRBV14,many,-,TRBJ2-1,CASSQGHRYEQFF,TGTGCCAGCAGCCAAGGTCACCGGTATGAGCAGTTCTTC
TRBV3-1,many,TRBD1,TRBJ2-3,CASSQDWDRGLPSTDTQYF,TGTGCCAGCAGCCAAGATTGGGACAGGGGGTTGCCTAGCACAGATACGCAGTATTTT
TRBV5-5,few,-,TRBJ2-1,CASSFSTRNNEQFF,TGTGCCAGCAGCTTTTCGACGAGAAACAATGAGCAGTTCTTC
TRBV6-2/TRBV6-3,-,-,TRBJ1-5,CASSEAPHEPQHF,TGTGCCAGCAGTGAAGCCCCTCATGAGCCCCAGCATTTT
TRBV2,many,-,TRBJ2-5,CASSERGTVQETQYF,TGTGCCAGCAGTGAGCGGGGTACGGTACAAGAGACCCAGTACTTC
TRBV20-1,-,-,TRBJ2-7,CSAVRGGGREQYF,TGCAGTGCTGTCAGGGGCGGAGGGCGCGAGCAGTACTTC
TRBV2,many,TRBD1,TRBJ2-7,CASSSSGTGVEQYF,TGTGCCAGCAGTTCATCCGGGACAGGGGTCGAGCAGTACTTC
TRBV7-9,many,-,TRBJ2-3,CASSPLSGTDTQYF,TGTGCCAGCAGCCCACTTTCCGGTACAGATACGCAGTATTTT
TRBV18,-,TRBD2,TRBJ2-1,CASSPRPRGDEQLF,TGTGCCAGCTCACCACGGCCCCGGGGGGATGAGCAGCTCTTC
TRBV10-3,many,TRBD1,TRBJ2-1,CAISNRGRGSYNEQFF,TGTGCCATCAGTAACAGGGGGCGGGGGTCCTACAATGAGCAGTTCTTC
TRBV7-8,few,-,TRBJ1-5,CASSLAAVNQPQHF,TGTGCCAGCAGCTTAGCGGCGGTGAATCAGCCCCAGCATTTT
TRBV27,-,TRBD1,TRBJ1-2,CASSLYSPGTGGTF,TGTGCCAGCAGTCTTTACTCCCCCGGGACAGGGGGGACCTTC
TRBV12-3/TRBV12-4,many,-,TRBJ2-2,CASSIDIDTGELFF,TGTGCCAGCAGTATAGACATCGACACCGGGGAGCTGTTTTTT
TRBV9,few,-,TRBJ1-5,CASSVDSSDQPQHF,TGTGCCAGCAGCGTCGACAGTAGCGATCAGCCCCAGCATTTT
TRBV5-1,many,-,TRBJ2-5,CASSLHGAQETQYF,TGCGCCAGCAGCTTGCACGGAGCTCAAGAGACCCAGTACTTC
TRBV12-5,-,-,TRBJ2-6,CARDLGHRISGANVLTF,TGTGCTAGGGACCTAGGACACCGGATTTCTGGGGCCAACGTCCTGACTTTC
TRBV6-2/TRBV6-3,many,-,TRBJ2-5,CASRDLQGGLRRTQYF,TGTGCCAGCAGGGATCTCCAGGGGGGCCTACGGCGGACCCAGTACTTC
TRBV20-1,few,-,TRBJ2-7,CSASRVYEQYF,TGCAGTGCTAGTAGGGTCTACGAGCAGTACTTC
TRBV11-1,many,-,TRBJ2-1,CASSLASARHLFF,TGTGCCAGCAGCTTAGCCTCAGCACGTCACCTGTTCTTC
TRBV29-1,-,-,TRBJ1-4,CSVINWGDEKLFF,TGCAGCGTCATCAATTGGGGGGATGAAAAACTGTTTTTT
TRBV7-2,-,-,TRBJ2-3,CASSLRDSRSPTGAQYF,TGTGCCAGCAGCCTCCGGGACTCCCGAAGCCCGACTGGTGCGCAGTATTTT
TRBV12-3/TRBV12-4,many,TRBD2,TRBJ2-3,CASVLADLPGTQYF,TGTGCCAGCGTTCTAGCGGACTTACCGGGTACGCAGTATTTT
TRBV14,few,TRBD2,TRBJ2-3,CASSPLAGDTQYF,TGTGCCAGCAGCCCCCTAGCGGGAGATACGCAGTATTTT
TRBV30,few,-,TRBJ2-3,CAWGPAIDTQYF,TGTGCCTGGGGCCCCGCAATAGATACGCAGTATTTT
TRBV5-1,few,TRBD1,TRBJ1-5,CASSVSGGQPQHF,TGCGCCAGCAGCGTCTCAGGGGGTCAGCCCCAGCATTTT
TRBV30,many,-,TRBJ2-1,CAWSLGWTGNEQFF,TGTGCCTGGAGTCTAGGTTGGACGGGGAATGAGCAGTTCTTC
TRBV19,-,-,TRBJ2-5,CASSPGQRRGRKETQYF,TGTGCCAGTAGCCCCGGGCAGCGCAGGGGACGGAAAGAGACCCAGTACTTC
TRBV20-1,few,TRBD1,TRBJ2-7,CSATGTGLWGYEQYF,TGCAGTGCTACTGGGACAGGGCTTTGGGGCTACGAGCAGTACTTC
TRBV29-1,-,TRBD2,TRBJ2-1,CSVAVSGRGFNEQFF,TGCAGCGTTGCCGTGAGCGGGAGGGGGTTCAATGAGCAGTTCTTC
TRBV6-5,many,-,TRBJ1-1,CASSYSITSTDVNTEAFF,TGTGCCAGCAGTTACTCTATAACCTCCACGGACGTGAACACTGAAGCTTTCTTT
TRBV2,few,TRBD1,TRBJ2-3,CASSGTGGVGDTQYF,TGTGCCAGCAGTGGGACAGGGGGCGTCGGAGATACGCAGTATTTT
TRBV19,few,TRBD2,TRBJ2-3,CASSIEGRASGSTDTQYF,TGTGCCAGTAGTATAGAAGGCAGGGCTAGCGGAAGCACAGATACGCAGTATTTT
TRBV27,many,TRBD2,TRBJ2-1,CASSYGTSGRNEQFF,TGCGCCAGCAGTTACGGGACTAGCGGGAGAAATGAGCAGTTCTTC
TRBV3-1,many,-,TRBJ2-3,CASSQDPVGGVKDTQYF,TGTGCCAGCAGCCAAGATCCGGTCGGGGGAGTGAAAGATACGCAGTATTTT
TRBV6-2/TRBV6-3,few,TRBD1,TRBJ1-6,CASSYSARGSYNSPLHF,TGTGCCAGCAGTTACTCGGCCAGGGGGTCCTATAATTCACCCCTCCACTTT
TRBV3-1,many,TRBD2,TRBJ2-1,CASSPPSGRNEQFF,TGTGCCAGCAGCCCTCCTAGCGGGAGAAATGAGCAGTTCTTC
TRBV28,many,-,TRBJ1-1,CASRPGTDRREAFF,TGTGCCAGCAGGCCTGGGACGGACCGCCGAGAAGCTTTCTTT
TRBV5-6,-,-,TRBJ1-3,CASSSGTGSGNTIYF,TGTGCCAGCAGCTCGGGGACGGGCTCTGGAAACACCATATATTTT
TRBV6-1,few,-,TRBJ1-5,CASSEAFYSNQPQHF,TGTGCCAGCAGTGAAGCCTTTTATAGCAATCAGCCCCAGCATTTT
TRBV5-1,many,-,TRBJ1-1,CASSFGQGFEAFF,TGCGCCAGCAGCTTTGGCCAGGGATTTGAAGCTTTCTTT